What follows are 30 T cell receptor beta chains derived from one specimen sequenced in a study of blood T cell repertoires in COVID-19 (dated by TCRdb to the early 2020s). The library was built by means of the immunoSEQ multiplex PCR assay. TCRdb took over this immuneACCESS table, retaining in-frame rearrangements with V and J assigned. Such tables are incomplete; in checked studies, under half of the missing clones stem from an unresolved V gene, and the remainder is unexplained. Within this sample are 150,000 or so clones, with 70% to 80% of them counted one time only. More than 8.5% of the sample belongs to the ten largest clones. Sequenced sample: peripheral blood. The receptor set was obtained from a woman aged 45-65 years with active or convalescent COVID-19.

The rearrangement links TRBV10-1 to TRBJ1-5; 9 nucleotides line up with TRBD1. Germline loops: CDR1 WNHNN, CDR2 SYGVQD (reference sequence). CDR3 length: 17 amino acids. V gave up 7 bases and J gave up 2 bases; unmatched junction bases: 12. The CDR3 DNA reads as TGCGCCAGCACCCCTACAGGGGGCGTTTGTTGCAATCAGCCCCAGCATTTT. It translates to CASTPTGGVCCNQPQHF.

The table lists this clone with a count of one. CDR3 residues: CASSISRTGNQPQHF. The CDR3 nucleotides are TGTGCCAGTAGTATATCTCGGACAGGGAATCAGCCCCAGCATTTT. This chain connects TRBV19 to TRBJ1-5; 8 positions match TRBD1. Germline assignment: CDR1 LNHDA and CDR2 SQIVND (reference sequence). Germline trimming cut 2 bases from V and 4 bases from J; bases unmatched to any gene: 4. The CDR3 runs 15 residues.

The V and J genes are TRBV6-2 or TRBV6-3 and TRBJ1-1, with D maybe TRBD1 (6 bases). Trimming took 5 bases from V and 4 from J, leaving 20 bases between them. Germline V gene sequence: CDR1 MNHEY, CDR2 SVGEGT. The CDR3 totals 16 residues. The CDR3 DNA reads TGTGCCAGCAGTCCCCATCGGTCAGGGGCGATCACTGAAGCTTTCTTT. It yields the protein CASSPHRSGAITEAFF.

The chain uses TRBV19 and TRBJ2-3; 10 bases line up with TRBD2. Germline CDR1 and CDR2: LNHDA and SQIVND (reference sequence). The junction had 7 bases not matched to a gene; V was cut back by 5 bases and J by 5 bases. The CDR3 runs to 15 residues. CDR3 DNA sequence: TGTGCCAGTAGTCTCCTAGCGGGGGAGATAGATACGCAGTATTTT. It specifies CASSLLAGEIDTQYF. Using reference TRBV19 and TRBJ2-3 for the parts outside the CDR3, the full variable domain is DGGITQSPKYLFRKEGQNVTLSCEQNLNHDAMYWYRQDPGQGLRLIYYSQIVNDFQKGDIAEGYSVSREKKESFPLTVTSAQKNPTAFYLCASSLLAGEIDTQYFGPGTRLTVL.

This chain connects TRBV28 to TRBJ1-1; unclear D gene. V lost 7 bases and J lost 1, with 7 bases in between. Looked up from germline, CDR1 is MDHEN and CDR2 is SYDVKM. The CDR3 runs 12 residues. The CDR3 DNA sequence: TGTGCCAGCATCCCATCGAACACTGAAGCTTTCTTT. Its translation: CASIPSNTEAFF.

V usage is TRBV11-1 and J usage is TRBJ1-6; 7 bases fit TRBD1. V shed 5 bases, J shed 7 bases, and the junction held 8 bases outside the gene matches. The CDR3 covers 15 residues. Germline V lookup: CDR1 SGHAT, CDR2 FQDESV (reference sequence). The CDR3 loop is CASSPLGGQNSPLHF. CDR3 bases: TGTGCCAGCAGCCCGCTAGGGGGCCAGAATTCACCCCTCCACTTT.

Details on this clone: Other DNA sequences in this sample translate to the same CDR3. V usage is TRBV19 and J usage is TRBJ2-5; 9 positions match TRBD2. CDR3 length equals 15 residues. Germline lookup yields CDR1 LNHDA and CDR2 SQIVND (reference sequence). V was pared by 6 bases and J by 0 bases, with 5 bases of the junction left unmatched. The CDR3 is CASRRTSADQETQYF. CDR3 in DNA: TGTGCCAGTAGAAGGACTAGCGCAGACCAAGAGACCCAGTACTTC.

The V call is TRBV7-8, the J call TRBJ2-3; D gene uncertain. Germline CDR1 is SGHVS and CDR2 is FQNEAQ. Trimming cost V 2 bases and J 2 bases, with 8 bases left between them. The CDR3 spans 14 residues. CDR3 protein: CASSLLETTDTQYF. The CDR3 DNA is TGTGCCAGCAGCTTACTGGAGACCACAGATACGCAGTATTTT.

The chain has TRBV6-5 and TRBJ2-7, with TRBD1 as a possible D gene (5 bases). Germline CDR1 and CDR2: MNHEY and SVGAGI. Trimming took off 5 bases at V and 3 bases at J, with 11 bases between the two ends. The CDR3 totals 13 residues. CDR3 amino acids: CASSRQLNYEQYF. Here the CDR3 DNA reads TGTGCCAGCAGTCGACAGCTCAACTACGAGCAGTACTTC.

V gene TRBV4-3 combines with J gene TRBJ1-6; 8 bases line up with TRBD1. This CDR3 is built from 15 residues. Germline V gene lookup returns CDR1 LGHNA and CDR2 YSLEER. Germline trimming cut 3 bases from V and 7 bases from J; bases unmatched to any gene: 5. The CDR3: CASSQQGAGNSPLHF. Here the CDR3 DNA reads TGCGCCAGCAGCCAGCAGGGGGCGGGAAATTCACCCCTCCACTTT.

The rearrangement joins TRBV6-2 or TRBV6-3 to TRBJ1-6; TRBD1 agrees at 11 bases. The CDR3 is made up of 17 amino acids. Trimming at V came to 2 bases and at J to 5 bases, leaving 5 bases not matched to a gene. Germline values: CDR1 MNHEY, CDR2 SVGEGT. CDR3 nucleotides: TGTGCCAGCAGTTACAGGACAGGGGGCGTCCATAATTCACCCCTCCACTTT. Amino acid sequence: CASSYRTGGVHNSPLHF.

Written as DNA, the CDR3 is TGTGCCACCAGTGATTTTGGGACAGGGCGTTTACAAGAGACCCAGTACTTC. Its protein is CATSDFGTGRLQETQYF. This chain connects TRBV24-1 to TRBJ2-5; TRBD1 matches at 9 bases. CDR1 is KGHDR, CDR2 SFDVKD, per germline. This CDR3 has 17 residues. V lost 1 base and J lost 2; bases outside the gene matches: 7.

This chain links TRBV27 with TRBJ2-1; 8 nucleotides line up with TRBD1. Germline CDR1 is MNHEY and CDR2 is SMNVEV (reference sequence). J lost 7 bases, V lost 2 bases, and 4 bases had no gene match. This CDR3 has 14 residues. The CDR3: CASSLAGTGNEQFF. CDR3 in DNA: TGTGCCAGCAGTTTAGCCGGGACAGGAAATGAGCAGTTCTTC.

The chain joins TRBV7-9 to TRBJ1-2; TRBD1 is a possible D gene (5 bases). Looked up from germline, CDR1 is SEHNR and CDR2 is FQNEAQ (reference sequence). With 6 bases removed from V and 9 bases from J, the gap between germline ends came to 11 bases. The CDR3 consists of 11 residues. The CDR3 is CASRRDSRYTF. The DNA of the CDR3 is TGTGCCAGCAGGCGGGACTCGCGCTACACCTTC.

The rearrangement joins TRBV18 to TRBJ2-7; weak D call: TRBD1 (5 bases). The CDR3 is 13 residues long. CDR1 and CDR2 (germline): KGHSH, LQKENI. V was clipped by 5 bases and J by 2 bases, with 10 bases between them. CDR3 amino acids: CASSEQGTYEQYF. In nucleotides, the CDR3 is TGTGCCAGCTCAGAGCAGGGCACCTACGAGCAGTACTTC.

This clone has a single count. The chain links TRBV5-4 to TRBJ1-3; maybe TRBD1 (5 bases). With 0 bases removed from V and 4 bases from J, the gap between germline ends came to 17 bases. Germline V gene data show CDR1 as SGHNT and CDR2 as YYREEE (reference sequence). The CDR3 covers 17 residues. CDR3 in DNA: TGTGCCAGCAGCTTGGATGGGGCAGTGGACGTCGGAAACACCATATATTTT. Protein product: CASSLDGAVDVGNTIYF.

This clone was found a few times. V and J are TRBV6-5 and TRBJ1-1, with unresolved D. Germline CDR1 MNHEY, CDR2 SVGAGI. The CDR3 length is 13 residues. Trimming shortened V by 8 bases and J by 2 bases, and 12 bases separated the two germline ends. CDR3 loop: CASVQRINTEAFF. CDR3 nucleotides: TGTGCCAGCGTCCAGCGGATAAACACTGAAGCTTTCTTT.

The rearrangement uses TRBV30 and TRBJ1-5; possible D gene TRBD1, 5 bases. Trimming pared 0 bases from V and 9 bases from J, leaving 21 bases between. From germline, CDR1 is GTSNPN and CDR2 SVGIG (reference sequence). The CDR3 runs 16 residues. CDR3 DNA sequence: TGTGCCTGGAGTGTACTATGTTCCCGCGCAGGGCGGCCCCAGCATTTT. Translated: CAWSVLCSRAGRPQHF.

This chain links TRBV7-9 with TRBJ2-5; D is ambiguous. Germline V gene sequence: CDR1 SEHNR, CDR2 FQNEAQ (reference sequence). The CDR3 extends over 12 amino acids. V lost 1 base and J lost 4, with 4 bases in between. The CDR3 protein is CASSLVRETQYF. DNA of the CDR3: TGTGCCAGCAGCTTAGTTAGAGAGACCCAGTACTTC.

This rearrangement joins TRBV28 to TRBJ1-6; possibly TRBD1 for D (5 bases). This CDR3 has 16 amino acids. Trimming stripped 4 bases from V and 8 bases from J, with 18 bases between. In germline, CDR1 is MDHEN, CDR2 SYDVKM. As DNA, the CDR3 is TGTGCCAGCAGTTCCACCGCACAGGCCCCATATTCACCCCTCCACTTT. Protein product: CASSSTAQAPYSPLHF.

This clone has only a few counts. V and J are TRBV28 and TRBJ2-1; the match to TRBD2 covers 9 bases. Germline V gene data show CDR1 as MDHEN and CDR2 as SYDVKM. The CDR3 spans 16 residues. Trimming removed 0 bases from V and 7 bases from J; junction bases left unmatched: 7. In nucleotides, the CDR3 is TGTGCCAGCAGTTTATGGACGGCTAGCGGGAAGAATGAGCAGTTCTTC. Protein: CASSLWTASGKNEQFF.

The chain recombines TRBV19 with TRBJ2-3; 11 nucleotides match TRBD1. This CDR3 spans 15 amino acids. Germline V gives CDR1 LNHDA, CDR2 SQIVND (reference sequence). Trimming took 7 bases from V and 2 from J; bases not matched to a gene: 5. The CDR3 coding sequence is TGTGCCAGTACCAGGGACAGGGGGAACACAGATACGCAGTATTTT. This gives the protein CASTRDRGNTDTQYF.

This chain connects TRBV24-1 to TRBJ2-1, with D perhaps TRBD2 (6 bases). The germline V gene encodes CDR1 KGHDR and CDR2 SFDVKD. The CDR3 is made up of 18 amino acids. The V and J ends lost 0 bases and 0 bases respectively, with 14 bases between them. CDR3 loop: CATSDLSASVSSYNEQFF. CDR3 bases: TGTGCCACCAGTGATTTGTCGGCTAGCGTCAGCTCCTACAATGAGCAGTTCTTC.

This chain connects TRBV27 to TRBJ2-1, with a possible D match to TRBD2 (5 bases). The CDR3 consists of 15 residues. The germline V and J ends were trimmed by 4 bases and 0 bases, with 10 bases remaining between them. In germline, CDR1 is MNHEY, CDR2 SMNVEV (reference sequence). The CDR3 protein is CASSSTGSSYNEQFF. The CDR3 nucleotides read TGTGCCAGCAGTTCGACTGGGAGCTCCTACAATGAGCAGTTCTTC.

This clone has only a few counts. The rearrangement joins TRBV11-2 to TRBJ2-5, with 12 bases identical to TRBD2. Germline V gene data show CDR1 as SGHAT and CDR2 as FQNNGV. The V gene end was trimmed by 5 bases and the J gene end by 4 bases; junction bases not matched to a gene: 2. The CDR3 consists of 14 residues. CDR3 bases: TGTGCCAGCAGCCTAGCGGGAGGGGGAGAGACCCAGTACTTC. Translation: CASSLAGGGETQYF. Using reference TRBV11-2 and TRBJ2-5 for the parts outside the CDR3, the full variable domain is EAGVAQSPRYKIIEKRQSVAFWCNPISGHATLYWYQQILGQGPKLLIQFQNNGVVDDSQLPKDRFSAERLKGVDSTLKIQPAKLEDSAVYLCASSLAGGGETQYFGPGTRLLVL.

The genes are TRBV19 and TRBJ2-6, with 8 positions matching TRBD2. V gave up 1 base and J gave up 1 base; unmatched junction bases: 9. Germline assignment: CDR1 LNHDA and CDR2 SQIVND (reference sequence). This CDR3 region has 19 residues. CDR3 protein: CASSIGTSRVMSGANVLTF. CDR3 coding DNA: TGTGCCAGTAGTATAGGGACTAGCCGGGTTATGTCTGGGGCCAACGTCCTGACTTTC. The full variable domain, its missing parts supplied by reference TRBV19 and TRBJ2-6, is DGGITQSPKYLFRKEGQNVTLSCEQNLNHDAMYWYRQDPGQGLRLIYYSQIVNDFQKGDIAEGYSVSREKKESFPLTVTSAQKNPTAFYLCASSIGTSRVMSGANVLTFGAGSRLTVL.

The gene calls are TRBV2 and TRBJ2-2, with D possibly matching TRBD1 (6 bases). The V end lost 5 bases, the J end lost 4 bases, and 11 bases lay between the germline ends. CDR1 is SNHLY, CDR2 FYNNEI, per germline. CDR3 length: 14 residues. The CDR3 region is CASSLTGITGELFF. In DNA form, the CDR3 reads TGTGCCAGCAGTCTGACAGGAATCACCGGGGAGCTGTTTTTT.

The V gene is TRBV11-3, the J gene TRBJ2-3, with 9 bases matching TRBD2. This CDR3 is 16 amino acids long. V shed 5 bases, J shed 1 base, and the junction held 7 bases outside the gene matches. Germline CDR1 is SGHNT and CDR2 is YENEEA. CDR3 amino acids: CASSPGTSSRTDTQYF. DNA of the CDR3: TGTGCCAGCAGCCCCGGGACTAGCTCCCGCACAGATACGCAGTATTTT.

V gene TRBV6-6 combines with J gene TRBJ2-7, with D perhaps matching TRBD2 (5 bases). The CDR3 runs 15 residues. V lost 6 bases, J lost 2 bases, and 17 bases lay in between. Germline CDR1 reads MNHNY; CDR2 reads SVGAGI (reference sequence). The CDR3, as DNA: TGTGCCAGCAGCCGTTTGGACTCCCACCCCTACGAGCAGTACTTC. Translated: CASSRLDSHPYEQYF.

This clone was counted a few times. CDR3 coding DNA: TGTGCCACCAGCAACGGGTATGGACAGAACTCCTACGAGCAGTACTTC. Translating gives CATSNGYGQNSYEQYF. The V and J genes are TRBV15 and TRBJ2-7; tentative D call: TRBD1 (6 bases). Germline V gene data show CDR1 as LNHNV and CDR2 as YYDKDF (reference sequence). V lost 4 bases and J lost 0, with 16 bases in between. The CDR3 consists of 16 residues.